A single sample gave rise to the 3 T cell receptor beta chains below, sequenced in a study of human T cells and chemical hapten exposure. One entry per CDR3 protein results from TCRdb running MiXCR on the RACE reads. The sample has 80,000 to 95,000 distinct CDR3 sequences, approximately 11% seen once; the top ten hold about 2%. The time point is: patch test 2, 6 weeks after DPC sensitization. The treatment is: therapeutic diphenylcyclopropenone sensitization with weekly scalp DPC. The sequenced sample was whole blood, obtained in connection with sensitization to the hapten diphenylcyclopropenone (DPC). These receptors were collected from a man aged 35-49 years with alopecia areata. Some clones in this sample may be carry-over from other donors' samples.

The genes are TRBV6-2 or TRBV6-3 and TRBJ1-5; TRBD1 matches at 9 bases. The CDR3 has 16 amino acids. Germline CDR1 reads MNHEY; CDR2 reads SVGEGT. The ends lost 2 bases at V and 6 bases at J; junction bases unmatched: 8. CDR3 coding DNA: TGTGCCAGCAGTTACCCATGGACAGGGGTGGGTCAGCCCCAGCATTTT. It is translated as CASSYPWTGVGQPQHF.

The chain combines TRBV5-6 with TRBJ2-7; 9 bases match TRBD1. With 1 base clipped from V and 2 bases from J, the junction kept 1 base outside the gene matches. This CDR3 is built from 14 residues. Germline V CDR1 and CDR2: SGHDT, YYEEEE. The CDR3 DNA follows: TGTGCCAGCAGCTTGACAGGGGGCCCCTACGAGCAGTACTTC. Translating it yields CASSLTGGPYEQYF.

This clonotype was detected a few times. The V and J genes are TRBV28 and TRBJ2-7, with 7 bases fitting TRBD2. V lost 5 bases to trimming and J lost 0 bases; unmatched junction nucleotides: 4. CDR3 length: 14 residues. Germline values: CDR1 MDHEN, CDR2 SYDVKM. The CDR3 is CASSPRTSSYEQYV. The DNA for the CDR3 is TGTGCCAGCAGTCCTCGGACTAGCTCCTACGAGCAGTACGTC.